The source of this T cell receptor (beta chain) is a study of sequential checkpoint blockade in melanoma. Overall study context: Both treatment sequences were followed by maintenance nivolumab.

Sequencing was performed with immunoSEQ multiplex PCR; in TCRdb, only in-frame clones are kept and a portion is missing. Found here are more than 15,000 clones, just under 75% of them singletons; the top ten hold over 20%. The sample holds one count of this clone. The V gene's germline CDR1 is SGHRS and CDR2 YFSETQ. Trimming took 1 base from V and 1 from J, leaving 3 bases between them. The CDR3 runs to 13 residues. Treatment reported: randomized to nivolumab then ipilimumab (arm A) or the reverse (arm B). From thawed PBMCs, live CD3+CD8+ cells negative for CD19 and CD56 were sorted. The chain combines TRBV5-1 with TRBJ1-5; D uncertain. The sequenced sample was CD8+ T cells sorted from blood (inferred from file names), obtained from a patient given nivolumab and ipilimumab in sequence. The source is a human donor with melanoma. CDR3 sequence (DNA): TGCGCCAGCAGCTTGCTGAGCAATCAGCCCCAGCATTTT. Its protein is CASSLLSNQPQHF.